This T cell receptor beta chain was recorded in a study of control samples from healthy donors and cancer patients. This clone was detected only once. The V and J ends lost 0 bases and 0 bases respectively, with 10 bases between them. Germline V gives CDR1 MRHNA, CDR2 SNTAGT. The CDR3 is made up of 16 amino acids. TCRdb's copy holds only in-frame clones and misses some; the assay was immunoSEQ multiplex PCR. The sample has about 190,000 clones; about 89% are singletons. The sequenced sample was blood. The TCR sequence derives from a man aged 25 to 40 in good health. V and J are TRBV6-4 and TRBJ2-3; no firm D call. The CDR3 region is CASSDSAATSTDTQYF. In DNA form, the CDR3 reads TGTGCCAGCAGTGACTCAGCTGCCACTAGCACAGATACGCAGTATTTT.